The clone carrying this T cell receptor (beta chain) has only a few counts. Antigen specificity is unknown. This specimen comes from a study of immune evolution from preneoplasia to lung adenocarcinoma. Whole-study findings and limits: Top clone frequencies peaked in normal lung, apparently declining through invasive adenocarcinoma.

Produced via immunoSEQ multiplex PCR; TCRdb's table is partial and in-frame only. The sample lists about 5,000 clones, nearly 80% seen once, with roughly 8.6% in the top ten. The CDR3 sequence is 13 residues long. CDR1 and CDR2 from the germline V gene are SEHNR and FQNEAQ (reference sequence). Trimming took off 4 bases at V and 7 bases at J, with 14 bases between the two ends. The source is a person aged 50-69 years with lung adenocarcinoma. The sample consisted of FFPE normal lung tissue adjacent to the tumor. V gene TRBV7-9 combines with J gene TRBJ2-7; no reliable D call. CDR3 sequence: CASSSTLAGEQYF. DNA for the CDR3: TGTGCCAGCAGCTCGACCCTGGCCGGGGAGCAGTACTTC.